The source of this T cell receptor (beta chain) is a study of molecular identifiers for immune sequencing clone quantification. Study context: In replicates, the authors split RNA from roughly 18,000 or 92,000 naive CD8 cells five ways and sequenced four. General study points: Clones above 20 RNA copies contained over 97% of effector molecules but under 1% of naive ones.

Preparation of naive CD8 libraries involved roughly 19,000 to 1,000,000 sorted cells and 10%, 30% or 50% RNA. Libraries of bulk TCR were made by previously described methods (with listed TCR primers). TCRdb analysed the PCR reads with MiXCR anew, one entry per CDR3 protein. This repertoire shows some 680,000 distinct CDR3 sequences, around 25% found once; its top ten account for 0.78%. Concerning this clonotype itself: The antigen remains undetermined.

The CDR3 has 15 amino acids. The germline V gene encodes CDR1 MNHEY and CDR2 SVGAGI. V was pared by 6 bases and J by 4 bases, with 6 bases of the junction left unmatched. This sequence joins TRBV6-5 and TRBJ2-2; 9 bases align to TRBD1. The sequence came from a human donor in good health. Some libraries in this study had Jurkat cell RNA spiked in. What was sequenced was naive CD8+ T cells from blood, with Jurkat cell RNA spiked in. Stated subset: FACS-sorted CD8+CD4-CCR7+CD45RA+ naive T cells. The CDR3: CASRLGTGITGELFF. As DNA, the CDR3 is TGTGCCAGCAGACTCGGGACAGGGATCACCGGGGAGCTGTTTTTT.